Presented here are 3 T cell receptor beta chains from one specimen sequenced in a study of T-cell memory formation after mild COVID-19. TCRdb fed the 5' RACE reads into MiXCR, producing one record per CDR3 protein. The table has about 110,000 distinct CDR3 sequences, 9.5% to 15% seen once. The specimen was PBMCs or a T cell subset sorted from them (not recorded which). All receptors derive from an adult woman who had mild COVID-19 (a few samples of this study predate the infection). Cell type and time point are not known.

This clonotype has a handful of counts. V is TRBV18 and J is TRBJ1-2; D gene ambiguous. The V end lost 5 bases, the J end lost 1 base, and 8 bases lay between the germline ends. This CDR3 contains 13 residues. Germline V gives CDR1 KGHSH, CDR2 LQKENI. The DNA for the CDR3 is TGTGCCAGCTCAGAGGAGCTTAACTATGGCTACACCTTC. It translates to CASSEELNYGYTF.

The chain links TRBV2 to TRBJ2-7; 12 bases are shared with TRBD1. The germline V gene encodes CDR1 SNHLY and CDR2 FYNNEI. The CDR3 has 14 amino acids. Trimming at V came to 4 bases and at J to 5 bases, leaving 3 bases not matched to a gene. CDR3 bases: TGTGCCAGCAGTGCGGGGACAGGGGGCGACGAGCAGTACTTC. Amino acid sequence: CASSAGTGGDEQYF.

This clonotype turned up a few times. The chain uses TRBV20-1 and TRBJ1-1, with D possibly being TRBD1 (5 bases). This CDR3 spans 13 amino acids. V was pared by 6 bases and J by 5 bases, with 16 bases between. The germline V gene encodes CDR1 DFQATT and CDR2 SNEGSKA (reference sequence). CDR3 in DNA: TGCAGTGCGGGTCAAGGGGTAACGACTGAAGCTTTCTTT. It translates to CSAGQGVTTEAFF.